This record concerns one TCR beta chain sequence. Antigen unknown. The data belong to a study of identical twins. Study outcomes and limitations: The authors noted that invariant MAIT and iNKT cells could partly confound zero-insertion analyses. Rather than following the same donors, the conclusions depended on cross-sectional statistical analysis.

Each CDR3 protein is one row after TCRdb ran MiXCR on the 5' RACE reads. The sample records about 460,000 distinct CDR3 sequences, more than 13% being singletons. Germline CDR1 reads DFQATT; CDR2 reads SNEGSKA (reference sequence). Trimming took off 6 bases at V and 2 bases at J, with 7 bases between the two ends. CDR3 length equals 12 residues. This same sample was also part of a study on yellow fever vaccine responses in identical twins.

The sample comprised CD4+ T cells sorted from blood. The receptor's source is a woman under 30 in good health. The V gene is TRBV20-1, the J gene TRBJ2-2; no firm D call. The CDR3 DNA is TGCAGTGCAGATGAAAACACCGGGGAGCTGTTTTTT. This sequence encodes CSADENTGELFF.